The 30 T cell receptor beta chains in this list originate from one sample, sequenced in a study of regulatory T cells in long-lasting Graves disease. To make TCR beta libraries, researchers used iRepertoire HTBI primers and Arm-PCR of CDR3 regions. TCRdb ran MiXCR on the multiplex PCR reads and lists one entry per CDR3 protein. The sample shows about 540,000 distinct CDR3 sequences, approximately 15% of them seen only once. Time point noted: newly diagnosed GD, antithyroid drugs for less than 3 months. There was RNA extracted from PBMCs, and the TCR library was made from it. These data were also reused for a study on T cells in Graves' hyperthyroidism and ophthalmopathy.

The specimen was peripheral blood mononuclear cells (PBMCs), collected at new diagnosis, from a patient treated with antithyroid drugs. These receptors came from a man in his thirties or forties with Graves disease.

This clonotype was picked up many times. CDR3 residues: CAWSRVLVTGELFF. As DNA, the CDR3 is TGTGCCTGGAGTAGGGTCTTGGTCACCGGGGAGCTGTTTTTT. This rearrangement joins TRBV30 to TRBJ2-2, with D unclear. The germline V gene has CDR1 GTSNPN and CDR2 SVGIG (reference sequence). Trimming left V 2 bases short and J 4 bases short, with 11 bases between. This CDR3 comprises 14 residues.

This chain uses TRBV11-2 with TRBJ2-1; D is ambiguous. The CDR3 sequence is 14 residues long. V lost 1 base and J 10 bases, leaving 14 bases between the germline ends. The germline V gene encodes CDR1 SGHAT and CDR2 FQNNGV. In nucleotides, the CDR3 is TGTGCCAGCAGCTTAGGCGGCATGGGCCCAGAGCAGTTCTTC. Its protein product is CASSLGGMGPEQFF.

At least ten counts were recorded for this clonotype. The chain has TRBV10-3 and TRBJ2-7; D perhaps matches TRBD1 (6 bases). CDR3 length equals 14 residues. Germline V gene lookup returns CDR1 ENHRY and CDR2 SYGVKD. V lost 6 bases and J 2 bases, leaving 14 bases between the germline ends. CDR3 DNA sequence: TGTGCCATCAGGGCTCAGGGGAAGGCCTACGAGCAGTACTTC. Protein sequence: CAIRAQGKAYEQYF.

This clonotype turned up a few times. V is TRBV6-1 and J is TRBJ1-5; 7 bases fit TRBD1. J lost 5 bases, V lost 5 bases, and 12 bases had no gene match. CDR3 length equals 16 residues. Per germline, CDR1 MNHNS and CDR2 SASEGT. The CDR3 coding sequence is TGTGCCAGCAGTCCGAGACAGGGCTCTGTGCATCAGCCCCAGCATTTT. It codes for CASSPRQGSVHQPQHF.

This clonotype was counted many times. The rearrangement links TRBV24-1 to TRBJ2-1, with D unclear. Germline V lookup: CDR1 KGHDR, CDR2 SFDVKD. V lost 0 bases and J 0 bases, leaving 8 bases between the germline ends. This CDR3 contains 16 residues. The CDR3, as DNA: TGTGCCACCAGTGATTTGGTCACTACCTCCTACAATGAGCAGTTCTTC. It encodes CATSDLVTTSYNEQFF.

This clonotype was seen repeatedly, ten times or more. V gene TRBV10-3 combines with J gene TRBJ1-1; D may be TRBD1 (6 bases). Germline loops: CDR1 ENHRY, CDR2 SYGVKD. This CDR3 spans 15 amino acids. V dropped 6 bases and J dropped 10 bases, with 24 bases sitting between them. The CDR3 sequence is CAIRADRRVWVGAFF. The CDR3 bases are TGTGCCATCAGGGCCGACAGGAGGGTTTGGGTTGGAGCTTTCTTT.

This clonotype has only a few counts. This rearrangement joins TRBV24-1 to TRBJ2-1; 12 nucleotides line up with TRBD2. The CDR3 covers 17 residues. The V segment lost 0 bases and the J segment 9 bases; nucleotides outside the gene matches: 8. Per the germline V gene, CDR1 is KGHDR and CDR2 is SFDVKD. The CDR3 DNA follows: TGTGCCACCAGTGATTTGACCCTAGCGGGAGGGCCTTCTGAGCAGTTCTTC. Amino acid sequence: CATSDLTLAGGPSEQFF.

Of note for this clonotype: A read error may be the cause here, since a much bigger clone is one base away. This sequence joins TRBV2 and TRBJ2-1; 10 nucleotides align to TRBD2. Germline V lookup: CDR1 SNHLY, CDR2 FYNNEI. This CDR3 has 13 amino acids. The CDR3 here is CATRGLADNERFF. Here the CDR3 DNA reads TGTGCCACCCGAGGACTAGCGGACAATGAGCGGTTCTTC.

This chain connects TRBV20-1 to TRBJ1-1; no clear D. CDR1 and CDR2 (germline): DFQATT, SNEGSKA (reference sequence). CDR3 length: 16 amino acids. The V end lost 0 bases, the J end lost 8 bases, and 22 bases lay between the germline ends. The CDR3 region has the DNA TGCAGTGCTAGAGATCTACGGAGGCCCTCAATCGGGGAAGCTTTCTTT. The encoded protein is CSARDLRRPSIGEAFF.

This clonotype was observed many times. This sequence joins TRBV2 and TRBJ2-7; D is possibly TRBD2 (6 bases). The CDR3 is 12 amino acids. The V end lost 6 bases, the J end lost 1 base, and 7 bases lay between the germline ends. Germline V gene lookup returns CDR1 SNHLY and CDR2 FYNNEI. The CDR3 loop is CASRGGSYEQYF. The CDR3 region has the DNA TGTGCCAGCAGGGGGGGATCCTACGAGCAGTACTTC.

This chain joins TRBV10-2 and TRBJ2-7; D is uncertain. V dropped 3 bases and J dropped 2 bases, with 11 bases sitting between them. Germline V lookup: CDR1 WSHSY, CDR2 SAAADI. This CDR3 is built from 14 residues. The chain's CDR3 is CASSDLDGTYEQYF. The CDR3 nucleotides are TGCGCCAGCAGTGATCTTGACGGAACCTACGAGCAGTACTTC.

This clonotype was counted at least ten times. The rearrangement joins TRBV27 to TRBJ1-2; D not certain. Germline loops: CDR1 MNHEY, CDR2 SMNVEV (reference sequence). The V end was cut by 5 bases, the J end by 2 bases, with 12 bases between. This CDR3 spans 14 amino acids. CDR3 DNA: TGTGCCAGCAGTATCACGGACGGGAACTATGGCTACACCTTC. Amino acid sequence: CASSITDGNYGYTF.

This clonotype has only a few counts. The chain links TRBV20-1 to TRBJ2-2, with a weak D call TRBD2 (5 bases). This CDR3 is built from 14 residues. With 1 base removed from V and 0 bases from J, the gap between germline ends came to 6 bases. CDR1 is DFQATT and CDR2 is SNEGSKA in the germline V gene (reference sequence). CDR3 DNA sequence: TGCAGTGCTAGAGCGGGATCGAACACCGGGGAGCTGTTTTTT. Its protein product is CSARAGSNTGELFF.

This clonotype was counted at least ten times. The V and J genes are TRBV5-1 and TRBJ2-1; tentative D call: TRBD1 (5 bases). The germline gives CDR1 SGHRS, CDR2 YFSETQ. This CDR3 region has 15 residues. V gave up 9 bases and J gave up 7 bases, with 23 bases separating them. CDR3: CATTDPGRMSNEQFF. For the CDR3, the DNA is TGCGCCACAACGGATCCAGGGCGCATGTCGAATGAGCAGTTCTTC.

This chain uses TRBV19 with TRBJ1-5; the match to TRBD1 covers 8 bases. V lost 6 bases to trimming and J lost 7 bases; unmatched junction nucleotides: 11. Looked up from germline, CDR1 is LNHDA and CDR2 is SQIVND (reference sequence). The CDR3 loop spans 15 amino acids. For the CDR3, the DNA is TGTGCCAGTAGAATCCAGGGGGCGGGGGGGCAGCCCCAGCATTTT. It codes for CASRIQGAGGQPQHF.

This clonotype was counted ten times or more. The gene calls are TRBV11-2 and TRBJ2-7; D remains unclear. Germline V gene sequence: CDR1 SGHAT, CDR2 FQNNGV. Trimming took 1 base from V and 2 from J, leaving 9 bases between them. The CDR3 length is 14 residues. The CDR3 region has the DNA TGTGCCAGCAGCTTAGGGCACGAGGCCTACGAGCAGTACTTC. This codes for CASSLGHEAYEQYF.

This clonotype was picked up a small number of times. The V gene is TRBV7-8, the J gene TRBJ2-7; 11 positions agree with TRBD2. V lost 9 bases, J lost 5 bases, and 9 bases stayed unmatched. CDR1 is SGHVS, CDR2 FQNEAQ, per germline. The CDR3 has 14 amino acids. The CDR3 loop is CASFVGTSGNEQYF. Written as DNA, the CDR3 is TGTGCCAGTTTTGTCGGGACTAGCGGTAACGAGCAGTACTTC.

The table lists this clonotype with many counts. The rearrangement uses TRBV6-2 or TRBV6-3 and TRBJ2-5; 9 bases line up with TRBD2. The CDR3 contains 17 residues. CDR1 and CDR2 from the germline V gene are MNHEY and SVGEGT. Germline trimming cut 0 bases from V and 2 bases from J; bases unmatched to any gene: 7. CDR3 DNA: TGTGCCAGCAGTTACTCCCCCGGGACTAGCCGTCAAGAGACCCAGTACTTC. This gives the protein CASSYSPGTSRQETQYF.

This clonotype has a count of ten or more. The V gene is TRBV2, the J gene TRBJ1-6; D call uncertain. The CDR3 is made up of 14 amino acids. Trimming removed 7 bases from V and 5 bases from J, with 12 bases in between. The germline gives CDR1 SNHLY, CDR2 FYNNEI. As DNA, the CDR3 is TGTGCCAGCACACTCACCCCGAATAATTCACCCCTCCACTTT. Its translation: CASTLTPNNSPLHF.

The CDR3 sequence: CASSPRQAFLPTYEQYF. For the CDR3, the DNA is TGTGCCAGCAGCCCCCGACAGGCCTTCTTACCCACCTACGAGCAGTACTTC. The chain has TRBV9 and TRBJ2-7; a weak D match, TRBD1 (6 bases). CDR1 is SGDLS and CDR2 is YYNGEE in the germline V gene. The CDR3 totals 17 residues. Trimming removed 4 bases at V and 2 bases at J, with 22 bases between.

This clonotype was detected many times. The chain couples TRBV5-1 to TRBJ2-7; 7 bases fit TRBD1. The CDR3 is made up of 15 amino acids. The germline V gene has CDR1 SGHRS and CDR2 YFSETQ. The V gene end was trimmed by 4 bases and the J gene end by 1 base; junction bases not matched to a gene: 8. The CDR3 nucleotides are TGCGCCAGCAGCCAAGACAGGGTGGTATCCTACGAGCAGTACTTC. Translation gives CASSQDRVVSYEQYF.

The CDR3 nucleotides are TGTGCCAGCATGGGGGGGTACCCGGAACGCAATGAGCAGTTCTTC. Protein product: CASMGGYPERNEQFF. The rearrangement uses TRBV2 and TRBJ2-1; TRBD2 agrees at 7 bases. Germline assignment: CDR1 SNHLY and CDR2 FYNNEI. The CDR3 spans 15 residues. Trimming cost V 7 bases and J 6 bases; bases outside gene matches: 12.

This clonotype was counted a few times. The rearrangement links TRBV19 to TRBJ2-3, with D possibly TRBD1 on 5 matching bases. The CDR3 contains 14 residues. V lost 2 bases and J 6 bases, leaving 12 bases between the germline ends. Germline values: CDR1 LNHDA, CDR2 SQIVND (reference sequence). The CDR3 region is CASSIKARQDTQYF. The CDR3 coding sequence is TGTGCCAGTAGTATAAAGGCCCGACAGGATACGCAGTATTTT. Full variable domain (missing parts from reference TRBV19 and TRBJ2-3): DGGITQSPKYLFRKEGQNVTLSCEQNLNHDAMYWYRQDPGQGLRLIYYSQIVNDFQKGDIAEGYSVSREKKESFPLTVTSAQKNPTAFYLCASSIKARQDTQYFGPGTRLTVL.

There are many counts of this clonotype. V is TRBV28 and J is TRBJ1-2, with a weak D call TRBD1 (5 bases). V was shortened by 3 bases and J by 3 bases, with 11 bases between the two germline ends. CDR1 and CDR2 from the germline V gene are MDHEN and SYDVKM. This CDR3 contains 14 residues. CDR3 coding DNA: TGTGCCAGCAGTTTTCTGGACATACACTATGGCTACACCTTC. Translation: CASSFLDIHYGYTF.

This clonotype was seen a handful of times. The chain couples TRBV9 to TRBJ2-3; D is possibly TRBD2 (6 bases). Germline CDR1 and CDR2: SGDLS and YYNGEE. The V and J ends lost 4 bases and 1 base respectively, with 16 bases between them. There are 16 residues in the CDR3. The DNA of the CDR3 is TGTGCCAGCAGCCCGAATCCCACGGGGGGCACAGATACGCAGTATTTT. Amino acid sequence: CASSPNPTGGTDTQYF.

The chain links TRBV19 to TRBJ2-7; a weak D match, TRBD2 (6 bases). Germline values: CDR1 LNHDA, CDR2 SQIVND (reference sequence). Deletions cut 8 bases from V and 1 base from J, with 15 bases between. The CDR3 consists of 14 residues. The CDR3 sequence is CASGPGLLSYEQYF. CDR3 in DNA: TGTGCCAGTGGGCCGGGACTCCTATCCTACGAGCAGTACTTC.

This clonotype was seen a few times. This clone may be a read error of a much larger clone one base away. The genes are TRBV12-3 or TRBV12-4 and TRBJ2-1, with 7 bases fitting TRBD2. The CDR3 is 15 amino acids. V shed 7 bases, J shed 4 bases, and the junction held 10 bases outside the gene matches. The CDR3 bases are TGTGCCAGCACACATTTAACGGGAGGTTACAATGAGCAGTTCTTC. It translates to CASTHLTGGYNEQFF.

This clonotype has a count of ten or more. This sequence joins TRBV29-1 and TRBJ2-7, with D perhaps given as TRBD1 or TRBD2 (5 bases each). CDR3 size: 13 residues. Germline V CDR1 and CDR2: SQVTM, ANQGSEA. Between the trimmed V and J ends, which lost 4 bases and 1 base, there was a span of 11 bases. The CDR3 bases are TGCAGCGTTGCTTGGGACGAGTCCTACGAGCAGTACTTC. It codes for CSVAWDESYEQYF.

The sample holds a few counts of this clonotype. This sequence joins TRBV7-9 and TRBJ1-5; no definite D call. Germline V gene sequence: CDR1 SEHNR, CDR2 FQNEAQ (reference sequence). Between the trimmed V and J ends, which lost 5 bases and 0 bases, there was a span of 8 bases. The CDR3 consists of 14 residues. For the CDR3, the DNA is TGTGCCAGCAGCGTAAGCGGTAGCAATCAGCCCCAGCATTTT. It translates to CASSVSGSNQPQHF.

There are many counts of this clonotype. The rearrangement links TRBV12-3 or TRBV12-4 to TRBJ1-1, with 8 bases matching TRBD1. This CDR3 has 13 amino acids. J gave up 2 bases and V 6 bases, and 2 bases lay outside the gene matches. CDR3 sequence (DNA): TGTGCCAGCAGCAGGGGGCTTAACACTGAAGCTTTCTTT. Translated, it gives CASSRGLNTEAFF.